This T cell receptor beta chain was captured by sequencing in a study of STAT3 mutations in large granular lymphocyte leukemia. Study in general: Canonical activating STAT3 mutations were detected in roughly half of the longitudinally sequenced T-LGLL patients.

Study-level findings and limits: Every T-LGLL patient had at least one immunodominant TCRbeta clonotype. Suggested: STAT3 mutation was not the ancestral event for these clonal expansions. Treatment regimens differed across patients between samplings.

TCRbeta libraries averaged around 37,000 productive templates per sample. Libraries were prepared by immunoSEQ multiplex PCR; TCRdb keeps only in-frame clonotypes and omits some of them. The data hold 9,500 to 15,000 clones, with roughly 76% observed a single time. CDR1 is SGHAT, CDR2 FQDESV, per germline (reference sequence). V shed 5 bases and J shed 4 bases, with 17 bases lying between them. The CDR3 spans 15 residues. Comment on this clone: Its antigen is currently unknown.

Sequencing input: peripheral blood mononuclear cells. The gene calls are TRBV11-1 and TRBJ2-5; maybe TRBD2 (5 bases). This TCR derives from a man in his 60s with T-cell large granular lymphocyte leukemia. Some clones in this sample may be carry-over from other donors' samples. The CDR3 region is CASSTHRGQSETQYF. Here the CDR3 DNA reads TGTGCCAGCAGCACCCACCGCGGGCAGTCAGAGACCCAGTACTTC.